The 29 T cell receptor beta chains given below trace back to one sample, sequenced in a study of identical twins. TCRdb independently ran MiXCR on the 5' RACE reads; one entry per CDR3 protein. The sample yields 350,000 to 450,000 distinct CDR3 sequences, approximately 17% seen once. The source material was naive T cells sorted from blood. All receptors derive from a man in his forties or fifties in good health.

CDR3 sequence (DNA): TGCGCCAGCAGCCCTCTACTAGGGACAGGGGGAGCCTACGAGCAGTACTTC. Its translation: CASSPLLGTGGAYEQYF. The chain couples TRBV4-1 to TRBJ2-7, with 11 bases fitting TRBD1. J gave up 2 bases and V 4 bases, and 10 bases lay outside the gene matches. The germline CDR1 and CDR2 sequences are MGHRA and YSYEKL. The CDR3 loop spans 17 amino acids.

The chain is built from TRBV4-2 and TRBJ2-6; 12 nucleotides agree with TRBD2. The junction had 10 bases not matched to a gene; V was cut back by 4 bases and J by 0 bases. This CDR3 is 20 amino acids long. Germline V lookup: CDR1 LGHNA, CDR2 YNFKEQ. The CDR3 DNA is TGTGCCAGCAGCCTAGGAGGACTAGCGGGACTAACCTCTGGGGCCAACGTCCTGACTTTC. Amino acid sequence: CASSLGGLAGLTSGANVLTF.

V and J are TRBV10-3 and TRBJ1-5; D remains ambiguous. V lost 4 bases, J lost 5 bases, and 9 bases lay in between. The germline gives CDR1 ENHRY, CDR2 SYGVKD. This CDR3 has 13 residues. Here the CDR3 reads CAISGAEDQPQHF. CDR3 sequence (DNA): TGTGCCATCAGTGGGGCCGAGGATCAGCCCCAGCATTTT.

This clonotype was counted only a few times. This rearrangement joins TRBV7-9 to TRBJ2-4, with 9 bases fitting TRBD1. J was trimmed by 12 bases and V by 5 bases; bases with no gene match: 5. Germline CDR1 is SEHNR and CDR2 is FQNEAQ (reference sequence). The CDR3 length is 12 residues. CDR3 protein: CASSVTGGTQYF. The CDR3 nucleotides are TGTGCCAGCAGCGTTACAGGGGGCACTCAGTACTTC.

Only a few counts were recorded for this clonotype. The chain recombines TRBV4-2 with TRBJ1-6, with 9 nucleotides matching TRBD1. With 4 bases clipped from V and 0 bases from J, the junction kept 4 bases outside the gene matches. The CDR3 runs 17 residues. Germline V lookup: CDR1 LGHNA, CDR2 YNFKEQ. CDR3 sequence (DNA): TGTGCCAGCAGCCGTCCGGGACAGGGCTCCTATAATTCACCCCTCCACTTT. Residues: CASSRPGQGSYNSPLHF.

V gene TRBV5-4 combines with J gene TRBJ2-7, with 7 bases lining up with TRBD2. V trimming: 0 bases; J trimming: 3 bases; junction bases outside the gene matches: 9. Per germline, CDR1 SGHNT and CDR2 YYREEE (reference sequence). There are 16 residues in the CDR3. The CDR3 bases are TGTGCCAGCAGCTTGGGACTAGCAGGTGAGGACTACGAGCAGTACTTC. Protein product: CASSLGLAGEDYEQYF.

The chain uses TRBV14 and TRBJ2-2; D might be TRBD2 (5 bases). The V end was cut by 2 bases, the J end by 4 bases, with 11 bases between. Per the germline V gene, CDR1 is SGHDN and CDR2 is FVKESK. This CDR3 is built from 15 residues. In nucleotides, the CDR3 is TGTGCCAGCAGCCAAACGAGACGGGGCACCGGGGAGCTGTTTTTT. It encodes CASSQTRRGTGELFF.

This rearrangement joins TRBV6-2 or TRBV6-3 to TRBJ2-7; TRBD1 matches at 7 bases. Unmatched junction bases numbered 13, after V lost 6 bases and J lost 2 bases. The germline V gene encodes CDR1 MNHEY and CDR2 SVGEGT. The length of the CDR3 is 16 residues. CDR3 loop: CASSENRDRGPYEQYF. In DNA, the CDR3 is TGTGCCAGCAGCGAGAACCGGGACAGAGGACCCTACGAGCAGTACTTC.

Many counts were recorded for this clonotype. The chain carries TRBV12-3 or TRBV12-4 and TRBJ2-5; tentatively, D is TRBD1 or TRBD2 (6 bases each). Trimming pared 3 bases from V and 4 bases from J, leaving 18 bases between. The CDR3 contains 16 residues. Here the CDR3 reads CASSFSLRGRAETQYF. CDR3 sequence (DNA): TGTGCCAGCAGTTTTTCGTTACGGGGGCGGGCAGAGACCCAGTACTTC.

The chain carries TRBV7-2 and TRBJ1-4, with 9 bases lining up with TRBD1. This CDR3 has 15 amino acids. The germline gives CDR1 SGHTA, CDR2 FQGNSA. V was clipped by 5 bases and J by 8 bases; unmatched bases: 9. The CDR3 coding sequence is TGTGCCAGCAGCGCCCAACAGGGGGCGGTAGAAAAACTGTTTTTT. It specifies CASSAQQGAVEKLFF.

This clonotype was counted a few times. The CDR3 DNA reads TGTGCCAGCAGCGTAGATAGCGGGAGCTCCTACAATGAGCAGTTCTTC. This sequence encodes CASSVDSGSSYNEQFF. The chain links TRBV9 to TRBJ2-1; 9 bases align to TRBD2. Germline CDR1 SGDLS, CDR2 YYNGEE. The length of the CDR3 is 16 residues. V gave up 0 bases and J gave up 0 bases; unmatched junction bases: 1.

CDR3 sequence reads: CASSSFRGGSYNEQFF. Written as DNA, the CDR3 is TGTGCCAGCAGTTCTTTTCGGGGGGGCTCCTACAATGAGCAGTTCTTC. The V and J genes are TRBV27 and TRBJ2-1; TRBD2 agrees at 8 bases. From germline, CDR1 is MNHEY and CDR2 SMNVEV (reference sequence). The CDR3 totals 16 residues. V lost 4 bases, J lost 0 bases, and 5 bases stayed unmatched.

This clonotype has ten or more counts. V gene TRBV27 combines with J gene TRBJ2-1, with D possibly called TRBD1 or TRBD2 (5 bases each). Germline V gene lookup returns CDR1 MNHEY and CDR2 SMNVEV (reference sequence). The CDR3 extends over 17 amino acids. V was pared by 6 bases and J by 8 bases, with 26 bases between. CDR3 bases: TGTGCCAGCAGATTAAGGGGACCGGGTTCTCACTTCTATGAGCAGTTCTTC. It specifies CASRLRGPGSHFYEQFF.

This clonotype turned up a few times. The chain has TRBV6-1 and TRBJ1-1; D not resolved. Trimming cost V 8 bases and J 0 bases, with 10 bases left between them. The CDR3 length is 13 residues. CDR1 is MNHNS, CDR2 SASEGT, per germline. The CDR3 spells CASARYMNTEAFF. CDR3 DNA: TGTGCCAGCGCGAGGTACATGAACACTGAAGCTTTCTTT.

This clonotype has just a few counts. The V and J genes are TRBV10-3 and TRBJ2-1, with a possible D match to TRBD1 (5 bases). Trimming removed 7 bases at V and 3 bases at J, with 13 bases between. The germline gives CDR1 ENHRY, CDR2 SYGVKD. The CDR3 extends over 14 amino acids. The CDR3 loop is CAIKDTSNYNEQFF. The CDR3 DNA reads as TGTGCCATCAAGGACACATCAAACTACAATGAGCAGTTCTTC.

This clonotype was detected ten times or more. This chain links TRBV7-3 with TRBJ1-1; perhaps TRBD1 as D (6 bases). The CDR3 length is 13 residues. The V end was cut by 1 base, the J end by 3 bases, with 6 bases between. The V gene's germline CDR1 is SGHTA and CDR2 FQGTGA. The CDR3 is CASSLNRDTEAFF. In DNA, the CDR3 is TGTGCCAGCAGCTTAAACAGGGACACTGAAGCTTTCTTT.

This clonotype was seen a handful of times. The gene calls are TRBV5-1 and TRBJ1-1; D call uncertain. V lost 6 bases to trimming and J lost 3 bases, with 15 bases between them. Germline loops: CDR1 SGHRS, CDR2 YFSETQ. This CDR3 has 14 residues. The CDR3 DNA sequence: TGCGCCAGCACAATGAACGCGCTAGACACTGAAGCTTTCTTT. This translates into CASTMNALDTEAFF.

The sample holds many counts of this clonotype. The J gene is TRBJ2-1, the V gene TRBV6-1, with D possibly being TRBD1 (7 bases). Germline-derived CDR1 and CDR2 are MNHNS and SASEGT. Deletions cut 3 bases from V and 2 bases from J, with 20 bases between. CDR3 length: 18 amino acids. CDR3 region: CASSEEGARRGPYNEQFF. The CDR3 bases are TGTGCCAGCAGTGAGGAGGGGGCAAGGCGGGGTCCCTACAATGAGCAGTTCTTC.

This clonotype came up a few times. This chain links TRBV29-1 with TRBJ1-2; D gene uncertain. CDR3 length: 11 residues. Germline CDR1 reads SQVTM; CDR2 reads ANQGSEA. The V gene lost 6 bases and the J gene lost 4 bases, with 9 bases spanning the gap. In DNA form, the CDR3 reads TGCAGCGTCGCCCAAGTCTATGGCTACACCTTC. This encodes CSVAQVYGYTF. The entire variable domain, with the rest obtained from reference TRBV29-1 and TRBJ1-2, is as follows: SAVISQKPSRDICQRGTSLTIQCQVDSQVTMMFWYRQQPGQSLTLIATANQGSEATYESGFVIDKFPISRPNLTFSTLTVSNMSPEDSSIYLCSVAQVYGYTFGSGTRLTVV.

The sample holds many counts of this clonotype. V usage is TRBV6-2 or TRBV6-3 and J usage is TRBJ2-7; D is possibly TRBD2 (6 bases). Germline lookup yields CDR1 MNHEY and CDR2 SVGEGT. Trimming pared 5 bases from V and 2 bases from J, leaving 19 bases between. The CDR3 runs to 16 residues. The CDR3 is CASSASGVTLTYEQYF. CDR3 bases: TGTGCCAGCAGTGCGTCGGGGGTGACCCTCACCTACGAGCAGTACTTC.

This chain connects TRBV9 to TRBJ2-1, with 9 bases fitting TRBD2. CDR1 is SGDLS and CDR2 is YYNGEE in the germline V gene. Unmatched junction bases numbered 3, after V lost 0 bases and J lost 2 bases. The CDR3 is 16 residues long. The CDR3 reads CASSVEASGTYNEQFF. CDR3 nucleotides: TGTGCCAGCAGCGTAGAGGCTAGCGGGACCTACAATGAGCAGTTCTTC.

This clonotype was observed a handful of times. The chain is built from TRBV9 and TRBJ1-2; weak D call: TRBD1 (6 bases). V lost 0 bases and J 8 bases, leaving 14 bases between the germline ends. This CDR3 is built from 14 residues. CDR1 is SGDLS, CDR2 YYNGEE, per germline. This chain's CDR3 is CASSVEDRPWGYTF. CDR3 coding DNA: TGTGCCAGCAGCGTAGAAGACAGGCCGTGGGGCTACACCTTC.

The V call is TRBV3-1, the J call TRBJ1-6, with 8 positions matching TRBD1. Trimming took 4 bases from V and 9 from J; bases not matched to a gene: 11. CDR3 length equals 16 residues. Germline V gives CDR1 LGHDT, CDR2 YNNKEL (reference sequence). In DNA form, the CDR3 reads TGTGCCAGCAGCCCTAGGACAGGGAGGGCCTTTTCACCCCTCCACTTT. This sequence encodes CASSPRTGRAFSPLHF.

Many counts were recorded for this clonotype. The chain combines TRBV7-2 with TRBJ2-5; TRBD2 might be the D (7 bases). From germline, CDR1 is SGHTA and CDR2 FQGNSA. The CDR3 contains 13 residues. Between the trimmed V and J ends, which lost 8 bases and 5 bases, there was a span of 15 bases. In nucleotides, the CDR3 is TGTGCCAGCTCTCGGGGGGCCTTGGAGACCCAGTACTTC. Its translation: CASSRGALETQYF.

The rearrangement links TRBV27 to TRBJ2-6, with 7 bases lining up with TRBD1. V lost 6 bases and J lost 3; bases outside the gene matches: 5. Germline V CDR1 and CDR2: MNHEY, SMNVEV (reference sequence). This CDR3 has 15 amino acids. The CDR3 region has the DNA TGTGCCAGCAGATTCGACAGGGTTGGGGCCAACGTCCTGACTTTC. Translation gives CASRFDRVGANVLTF.

The table lists this clonotype with a few counts. The rearrangement joins TRBV4-2 to TRBJ1-2, with 9 bases fitting TRBD1. The CDR3 totals 14 residues. Germline lookup yields CDR1 LGHNA and CDR2 YNFKEQ. V was pared by 8 bases and J by 4 bases, with 8 bases of the junction left unmatched. The CDR3 sequence: CASGSGQGTYGYTF. The DNA for the CDR3 is TGTGCCAGCGGGTCCGGACAGGGGACCTATGGCTACACCTTC.

The gene calls are TRBV6-2 or TRBV6-3 and TRBJ2-2; no definite D call. The CDR3 loop spans 12 amino acids. Deletions cut 10 bases from V and 5 bases from J, with 11 bases between. CDR1 and CDR2 from the germline V gene are MNHEY and SVGEGT. The CDR3 here is CAISPGTGELFF. The DNA for the CDR3 is TGTGCCATCTCGCCAGGTACCGGGGAGCTGTTTTTT.

This clonotype has a count of ten or more. This rearrangement joins TRBV10-3 to TRBJ2-5; D is unclear. The CDR3 totals 14 residues. The germline V gene has CDR1 ENHRY and CDR2 SYGVKD. The V end was cut by 2 bases, the J end by 5 bases, with 12 bases between. The CDR3 loop reads CAISEVRAPETQYF. As DNA, the CDR3 is TGTGCCATCAGTGAGGTCCGGGCGCCCGAGACCCAGTACTTC.

This clonotype was counted only a few times. The chain uses TRBV29-1 and TRBJ2-5; 9 nucleotides align to TRBD1. Per germline, CDR1 SQVTM and CDR2 ANQGSEA. The CDR3 has 12 residues. With 4 bases clipped from V and 5 bases from J, the junction kept 2 bases outside the gene matches. CDR3 sequence (DNA): TGCAGCGTTGGGACAGGGGTCGAGACCCAGTACTTC. Amino acids: CSVGTGVETQYF. Together with reference TRBV29-1 and TRBJ2-5, the CDR3 gives the full variable domain: SAVISQKPSRDICQRGTSLTIQCQVDSQVTMMFWYRQQPGQSLTLIATANQGSEATYESGFVIDKFPISRPNLTFSTLTVSNMSPEDSSIYLCSVGTGVETQYFGPGTRLLVL.